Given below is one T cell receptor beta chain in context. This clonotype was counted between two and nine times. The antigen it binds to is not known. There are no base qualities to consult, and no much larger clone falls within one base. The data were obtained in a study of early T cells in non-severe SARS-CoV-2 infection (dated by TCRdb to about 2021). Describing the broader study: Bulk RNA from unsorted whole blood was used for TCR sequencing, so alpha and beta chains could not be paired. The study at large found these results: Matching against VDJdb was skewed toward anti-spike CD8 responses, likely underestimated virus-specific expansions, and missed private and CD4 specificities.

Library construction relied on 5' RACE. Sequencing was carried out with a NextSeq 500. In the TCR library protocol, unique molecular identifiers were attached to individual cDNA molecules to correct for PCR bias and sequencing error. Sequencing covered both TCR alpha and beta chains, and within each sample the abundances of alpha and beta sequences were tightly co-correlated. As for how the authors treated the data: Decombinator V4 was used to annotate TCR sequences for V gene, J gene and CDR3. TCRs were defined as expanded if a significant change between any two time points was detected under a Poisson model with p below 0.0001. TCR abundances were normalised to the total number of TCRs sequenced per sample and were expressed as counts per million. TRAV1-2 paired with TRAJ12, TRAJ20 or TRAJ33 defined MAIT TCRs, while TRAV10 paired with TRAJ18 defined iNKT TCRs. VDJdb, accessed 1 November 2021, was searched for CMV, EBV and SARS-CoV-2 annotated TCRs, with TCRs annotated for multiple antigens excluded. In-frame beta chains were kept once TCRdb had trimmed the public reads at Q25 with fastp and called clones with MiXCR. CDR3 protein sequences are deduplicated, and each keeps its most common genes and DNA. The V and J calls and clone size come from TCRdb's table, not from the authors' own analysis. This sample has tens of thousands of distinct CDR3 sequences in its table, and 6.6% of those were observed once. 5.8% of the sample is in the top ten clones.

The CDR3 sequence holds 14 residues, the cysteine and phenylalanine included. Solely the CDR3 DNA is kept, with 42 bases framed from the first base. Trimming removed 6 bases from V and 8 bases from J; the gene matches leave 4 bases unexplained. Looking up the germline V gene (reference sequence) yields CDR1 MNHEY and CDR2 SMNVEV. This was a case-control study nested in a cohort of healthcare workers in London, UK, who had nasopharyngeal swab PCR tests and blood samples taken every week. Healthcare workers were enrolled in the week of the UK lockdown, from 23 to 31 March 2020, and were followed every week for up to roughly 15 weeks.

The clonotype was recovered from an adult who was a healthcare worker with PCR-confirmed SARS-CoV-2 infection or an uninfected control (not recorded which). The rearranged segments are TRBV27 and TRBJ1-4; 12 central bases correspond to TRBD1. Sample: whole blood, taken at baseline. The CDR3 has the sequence CASRGTGGWEKLFF. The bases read TGTGCCAGCAGGGGGACAGGGGGCTGGGAAAAACTGTTTTTT.